This T cell receptor beta chain was sequenced in a study of T cells after posttransplantation cyclophosphamide. Here immunoSEQ multiplex PCR was the method, and the copy in TCRdb shows in-frame clones only, minus some. The repertoire consists of 25,000 to 30,000 clones, none detected only once. In its sample, this clone was seen a few times. Antigen unknown. Unmatched junction bases numbered 6, after V lost 5 bases and J lost 5 bases. Per the germline V gene, CDR1 is MDHEN and CDR2 is SYDVKM. This CDR3 region has 14 residues. Study results and limitations: Recipient CMV seropositivity and CMV reactivation strongly tracked TRB clonality. Donor-recipient repertoire similarity was low at 1-2 months, rising over year one. Skin or GI-infiltrating T cells shared few TRB sequences with blood.

V and J are TRBV28 and TRBJ1-5; 7 nucleotides agree with TRBD1. The source of this sequence is a woman aged 60-70 years in good health, CMV-negative, and a related stem cell transplant donor. Sequencing was performed on PBMCs. As DNA, the CDR3 is TGTGCCAGCAGTCCCGACAGGGTGGATCAGCCCCAGCATTTT. It encodes CASSPDRVDQPQHF.